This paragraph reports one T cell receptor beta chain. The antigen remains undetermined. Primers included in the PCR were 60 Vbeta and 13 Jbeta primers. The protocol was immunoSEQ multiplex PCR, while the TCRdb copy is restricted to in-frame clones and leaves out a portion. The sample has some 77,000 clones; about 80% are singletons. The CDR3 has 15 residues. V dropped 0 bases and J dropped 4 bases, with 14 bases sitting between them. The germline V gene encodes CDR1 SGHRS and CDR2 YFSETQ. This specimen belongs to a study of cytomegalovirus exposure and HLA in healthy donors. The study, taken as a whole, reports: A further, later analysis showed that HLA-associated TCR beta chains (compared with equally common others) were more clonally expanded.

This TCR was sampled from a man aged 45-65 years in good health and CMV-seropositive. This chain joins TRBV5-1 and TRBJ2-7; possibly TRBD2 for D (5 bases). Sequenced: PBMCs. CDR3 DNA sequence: TGCGCCAGCAGCTTGGGACCCGGGAATACGTACGAGCAGTACTTC. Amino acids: CASSLGPGNTYEQYF.